This T cell receptor beta chain was sequenced during a study of cytomegalovirus exposure and HLA in healthy donors. Overall study findings and caveats: Whilst most TCR sequences proved rare, a subset of public TCRs occurred across many donors.

Trimming stripped 11 bases from V and 2 bases from J, with 17 bases between. Germline V gene data show CDR1 as SGHNT and CDR2 as YENEEA. The CDR3 is made up of 14 amino acids. With respect to this clone: No antigen is known for it.

Sequenced by immunoSEQ multiplex PCR; TCRdb stores in-frame clones only, minus some. The table shows 100,000 to 150,000 clones, with around 95% occurring only once. The receptor was isolated from a man aged 18 to 35 in good health and CMV-seronegative. The rearrangement links TRBV11-3 to TRBJ2-3, with D possibly being TRBD2 (6 bases). The material sequenced was PBMCs. In nucleotides, the CDR3 is TGTGCCTCCTCCCGGGACTTTTACACAGATACGCAGTATTTT. It is translated as CASSRDFYTDTQYF.